Included here is one TCR beta chain sequence, with context. Its antigen remains unidentified. Some clones are missing from TCRdb's copy, which holds only in-frame ones; the method was immunoSEQ multiplex PCR. The sample includes approximately 260,000 clones, 65% to 90% of them seen just once. The data stem from a study of cytomegalovirus exposure and HLA in healthy donors. The germline V and J ends were trimmed by 3 bases and 2 bases, with 15 bases remaining between them. The CDR3 has 16 amino acids. Germline V gene sequence: CDR1 SGHRS, CDR2 YFSETQ. Notes on the study in general: In the 95 to 150 validation repertoires, a later analysis found that first-cohort TCR clusters tended to co-occur. Rarity characterized most TCR sequences, yet some public TCRs appeared in many donors.

V usage is TRBV5-1 and J usage is TRBJ1-3, with D perhaps TRBD1 (5 bases). The sample consisted of PBMCs. This sequence was found in a woman aged 18-35 years in good health and CMV-seronegative. CDR3 in DNA: TGCGCCAGCAGCTGGGACTCTGGAGAACCTGGAAACACCATATATTTT. Translated, it gives CASSWDSGEPGNTIYF.